Presented here are 4 T cell receptor beta chains from one specimen sequenced in a study of CD8 T cells in Susac syndrome. It was with random hexamers that roughly 0.5 to 1 ug RNA was reverse transcribed. TCRdb used MiXCR to reprocess the immunoSEQ multiplex PCR reads, holding one entry per CDR3 protein. The table has roughly 200,000 distinct CDR3 sequences, 94% seen once; the top ten hold 0.1% to 0.12%. Sequenced: CD4+ T cells from PBMCs. The receptors shown here come from a human donor with Susac syndrome.

The chain employs TRBV4-3 and TRBJ2-2, with D hard to call. Between the trimmed V and J ends, which lost 4 bases and 5 bases, there was a span of 20 bases. This CDR3 region has 17 residues. From germline, CDR1 is LGHNA and CDR2 YSLEER. The CDR3 DNA reads TGCGCCAGCAGCCCACTACCCCCGGGTCTGGGGACCGGGGAGCTGTTTTTT. Encoded protein: CASSPLPPGLGTGELFF.

The V gene is TRBV10-2, the J gene TRBJ2-2; a weak D match, TRBD2 (6 bases). V shed 10 bases and J shed 6 bases, with 18 bases lying between them. This CDR3 has 14 residues. CDR1 and CDR2 from the germline V gene are WSHSY and SAAADI. Here the CDR3 reads CATREGRGSGELFF. CDR3 bases: TGCGCCACCCGGGAAGGGCGGGGATCCGGGGAGCTGTTTTTT.

V is TRBV5-1 and J is TRBJ1-1; D perhaps matches TRBD1 (5 bases). Trimming shortened V by 0 bases and J by 2 bases, and 11 bases separated the two germline ends. The CDR3 consists of 15 residues. In germline, CDR1 is SGHRS, CDR2 YFSETQ. CDR3 protein: CASSLVGGLNTEAFF. CDR3 nucleotides: TGCGCCAGCAGCTTGGTTGGGGGGTTAAACACTGAAGCTTTCTTT.

The chain joins TRBV25-1 to TRBJ2-6, with D unclear. The CDR3 sequence is 15 residues long. The V end was cut by 3 bases, the J end by 1 base, with 7 bases between. The germline V gene encodes CDR1 MGHDK and CDR2 SYGVNS. CDR3 region: CASSDQPSGANVLTF. CDR3 DNA: TGTGCCAGCAGTGATCAGCCTTCTGGGGCCAACGTCCTGACTTTC.